The 18 T cell receptor beta chains presented below share a single source sample, sequenced in a study of shared clonotypes between healthy human individuals. The method was immunoSEQ multiplex PCR; TCRdb's version includes in-frame clones alone and lacks a portion of them. The data contain 400,000 to 500,000 clones, less than 80% of them singletons. Sequencing used PBMCs. These receptors were obtained from a woman in her 40s in good health. Some clones in this sample may be carry-over from other donors' samples.

This chain links TRBV2 with TRBJ2-2, with unresolved D. Trimming left V 6 bases short and J 4 bases short, with 15 bases between. The CDR3 is 15 residues long. The germline V gene encodes CDR1 SNHLY and CDR2 FYNNEI. The CDR3 here is CASSPKGGFTGELFF. The CDR3 DNA reads as TGTGCCAGCAGCCCCAAGGGCGGCTTCACCGGGGAGCTGTTTTTT.

In its sample, this clone was seen once. The J gene is TRBJ2-7, the V gene TRBV6-5, with D possibly TRBD1 on 7 matching bases. Germline CDR1 reads MNHEY; CDR2 reads SVGAGI. The CDR3 length is 14 residues. The V end was cut by 4 bases, the J end by 0 bases, with 10 bases between. For the CDR3, the DNA is TGTGCCAGCAGTTCCCAGGGGGGCTCCTACGAGCAGTACTTC. Its translation is CASSSQGGSYEQYF.

V and J are TRBV6-6 and TRBJ2-7; 10 bases map to TRBD2. This CDR3 has 14 amino acids. V lost 3 bases, J lost 3 bases, and 2 bases stayed unmatched. The germline CDR1 and CDR2 sequences are MNHNY and SVGAGI (reference sequence). The CDR3 loop is CASSYQREGYEQYF. The CDR3 bases are TGTGCCAGCAGTTATCAGCGGGAGGGCTACGAGCAGTACTTC.

This sequence joins TRBV2 and TRBJ2-7; 10 nucleotides align to TRBD2. The CDR3 loop spans 15 amino acids. CDR1 and CDR2 from the germline V gene are SNHLY and FYNNEI. The trim removed 4 bases at V and 4 bases at J, leaving 7 bases unmatched. The CDR3 DNA sequence: TGTGCCAGCAGTGTCGGGCTAGCGGGAGTTTACGAGCAGTACTTC. Protein: CASSVGLAGVYEQYF.

The rearrangement links TRBV9 to TRBJ2-3; D remains unclear. The ends were cut back, 1 base at V and 4 bases at J, with 4 bases in the middle. The CDR3 has 12 residues. The germline gives CDR1 SGDLS, CDR2 YYNGEE. The CDR3 DNA follows: TGTGCCAGCAGCGTATTCGCAGATACGCAGTATTTT. Protein product: CASSVFADTQYF.

CDR3 DNA: TGTGCCAGCTCATCAGGAGGGACAGGGAGTGAAAAACTGTTTTTT. Amino acids: CASSSGGTGSEKLFF. The chain is built from TRBV18 and TRBJ1-4, with 9 bases aligning to TRBD1. Germline CDR1 reads KGHSH; CDR2 reads LQKENI. The CDR3 extends over 15 amino acids. After removal of 5 bases from V and 7 bases from J, the junction contained 8 bases not matched to a gene. Complete variable domain (other parts from reference TRBV18 and TRBJ1-4): NAGVMQNPRHLVRRRGQEARLRCSPMKGHSHVYWYRQLPEEGLKFMVYLQKENIIDESGMPKERFSAEFPKEGPSILRIQQVVRGDSAAYFCASSSGGTGSEKLFFGSGTQLSVL.

V is TRBV18 and J is TRBJ2-5, with no clear D. Judging by the DNA end, TRBJ2-7 fits better; the J call may be wrong. Germline V gene lookup returns CDR1 KGHSH and CDR2 LQKENI. CDR3 size: 15 residues. The CDR3 is CASSPRAHLEYEQYF. DNA for the CDR3: TGTGCCAGCTCACCACGGGCCCACCTGGAGTACGAGCAGTACTTC.

The chain combines TRBV29-1 with TRBJ2-3; TRBD1 might be the D (6 bases). V dropped 7 bases and J dropped 2 bases, with 10 bases sitting between them. The V gene's germline CDR1 is SQVTM and CDR2 ANQGSEA. This CDR3 contains 12 residues. CDR3 in amino acids: CSAGESTDTQYF. The CDR3 nucleotides are TGCAGCGCAGGGGAGTCCACAGATACGCAGTATTTT.

The V call is TRBV30, the J call TRBJ2-7; 9 bases fit TRBD2. The CDR3 contains 13 residues. Trimming cost V 2 bases and J 6 bases; bases outside gene matches: 5. Looked up from germline, CDR1 is GTSNPN and CDR2 is SVGIG (reference sequence). CDR3 sequence (DNA): TGTGCCTGGAGTATTAGCGGGGGCCCCGAGCAGTACTTC. Its translation: CAWSISGGPEQYF.

This clone was detected only a few times. This chain joins TRBV6-1 and TRBJ2-1; 9 nucleotides line up with TRBD1. The length of the CDR3 is 18 residues. J was trimmed by 7 bases and V by 4 bases; bases with no gene match: 17. Germline V lookup: CDR1 MNHNS, CDR2 SASEGT. CDR3 nucleotide sequence: TGTGCCAGCAGTGGCACGGTACAGGGGGCCTCCATTAGGAATGAGCAGTTCTTC. Residues: CASSGTVQGASIRNEQFF.

This clone appeared a few times. CDR3 DNA: TGTGCCAGCAGCTTAGTCCGGCTAGCGGGAGGGGCCTACAATGAGCAGTTCTTC. Protein product: CASSLVRLAGGAYNEQFF. The chain recombines TRBV7-9 with TRBJ2-1; 12 bases align to TRBD2. The CDR3 is 18 amino acids. CDR1 and CDR2 from the germline V gene are SEHNR and FQNEAQ (reference sequence). Trimming took 1 base from V and 2 from J; bases not matched to a gene: 6.

This clone was picked up one time. The same CDR3 arises from other DNA sequences in this sample as well. The rearrangement links TRBV7-2 to TRBJ2-7; 10 bases agree with TRBD1. The CDR3 is made up of 16 amino acids. V lost 1 base, J lost 2 bases, and 5 bases stayed unmatched. Germline V gene sequence: CDR1 SGHTA, CDR2 FQGNSA. The chain's CDR3 is CASSLDPGQGAYEQYF. The CDR3 DNA is TGTGCCAGCAGCTTAGATCCCGGACAGGGGGCCTACGAGCAGTACTTC.

This chain links TRBV30 with TRBJ2-7, with 10 bases matching TRBD1. Germline loops: CDR1 GTSNPN, CDR2 SVGIG (reference sequence). V lost 4 bases to trimming and J lost 5 bases; unmatched junction nucleotides: 8. CDR3 length: 14 residues. The CDR3 reads CAWIGQGEANEQYF. Here the CDR3 DNA reads TGTGCCTGGATAGGACAGGGGGAAGCTAACGAGCAGTACTTC.

As to this clone: One end of the junction does not line up with germline, which may come from a read error. The chain joins TRBV7-4 to TRBJ2-7, with a weak D call TRBD1 (5 bases). In germline, CDR1 is SGHVT, CDR2 SQSDAQ. This CDR3 contains 13 residues. The CDR3 DNA sequence: TGCGCCAGCAGCCAAGATTGGGGCGTCGAGCAGTACTTC. As protein: CASSQDWGVEQYF.

The CDR3 DNA reads TGTGCCAGCAGCACCCCGGGACTAGCGGGAGGAAACACCGGGGAGCTGTTTTTT. Translation gives CASSTPGLAGGNTGELFF. The chain couples TRBV11-2 to TRBJ2-2, with 15 positions matching TRBD2. CDR1 is SGHAT and CDR2 is FQNNGV in the germline V gene. This CDR3 has 18 amino acids. Trimming at V came to 5 bases and at J to 2 bases, leaving 6 bases not matched to a gene. The variable domain in full, with the rest retrieved from reference TRBV11-2 and TRBJ2-2, is EAGVAQSPRYKIIEKRQSVAFWCNPISGHATLYWYQQILGQGPKLLIQFQNNGVVDDSQLPKDRFSAERLKGVDSTLKIQPAKLEDSAVYLCASSTPGLAGGNTGELFFGEGSRLTVL.

This chain links TRBV18 with TRBJ2-1, with 9 positions matching TRBD2. The length of the CDR3 is 16 residues. CDR1 and CDR2 (germline): KGHSH, LQKENI. Losses at the gene ends were 2 bases for V and 4 bases for J; bases not matched to a gene: 6. CDR3 in amino acids: CASSPLTSGKYNEQFF. DNA for the CDR3: TGTGCCAGCTCACCATTGACTAGCGGAAAGTACAATGAGCAGTTCTTC.

DNA for the CDR3: TGTGCCAGCTCCCCGTTCTCAGGAGATGAGCAGTTCTTC. Translation gives CASSPFSGDEQFF. The chain links TRBV18 to TRBJ2-1; the D is unclear. This CDR3 is 13 amino acids long. Trimming removed 6 bases at V and 8 bases at J, with 14 bases between. The germline CDR1 and CDR2 sequences are KGHSH and LQKENI.

J is TRBJ2-7 and V is TRBV7-2; D ambiguous. Germline V gene lookup returns CDR1 SGHTA and CDR2 FQGNSA. The CDR3 contains 11 residues. Trimming pared 1 base from V and 9 bases from J, leaving 7 bases between. CDR3 nucleotides: TGTGCCAGCAGCTTAGGCACGGTGCAGTACTTC. It translates to CASSLGTVQYF. Drawing the rest from reference TRBV7-2 and TRBJ2-7, the complete variable domain is GAGVSQSPSNKVTEKGKDVELRCDPISGHTALYWYRQSLGQGLEFLIYFQGNSAPDKSGLPSDRFSAERTGGSVSTLTIQRTQQEDSAVYLCASSLGTVQYFGPGTRLTVT.